One and the same sample provided the 9 T cell receptor beta chains below, sequenced in a study of cytomegalovirus exposure and HLA in healthy donors. Use of 60 Vbeta and 13 Jbeta primers characterized the PCR. Assay used: immunoSEQ multiplex PCR; TCRdb lists only in-frame clones, some missing. The sample includes about 72,000 clones. Sequencing was done on a sample of PBMCs. The origin of the receptors is a man aged 40-55 years in good health and CMV-seronegative.

The V gene is TRBV7-9, the J gene TRBJ1-1, with a tentative D call TRBD1 (5 bases). The V gene lost 1 base and the J gene lost 6 bases, with 12 bases spanning the gap. In germline, CDR1 is SEHNR, CDR2 FQNEAQ (reference sequence). This CDR3 has 14 residues. The CDR3 loop reads CASSLGGGASEAFF. The CDR3 coding sequence is TGTGCCAGCAGCTTAGGGGGAGGGGCCTCTGAAGCTTTCTTT.

The J gene is TRBJ1-6, the V gene TRBV10-3, with D unclear. Germline V gene sequence: CDR1 ENHRY, CDR2 SYGVKD. The CDR3 consists of 15 residues. V lost 3 bases and J 7 bases, leaving 13 bases between the germline ends. CDR3 protein: CAISDAGFENSPLHF. CDR3 bases: TGTGCCATCAGTGATGCGGGATTTGAGAATTCACCCCTCCACTTT.

This chain connects TRBV30 to TRBJ1-2, with 8 positions matching TRBD1. Germline loops: CDR1 GTSNPN, CDR2 SVGIG (reference sequence). The CDR3 sequence is 13 residues long. Trimming cost V 4 bases and J 8 bases; bases outside gene matches: 9. The DNA of the CDR3 is TGTGCCTGGACCACAGGACAGGGCTGGGGCTACACCTTC. Translating it yields CAWTTGQGWGYTF. The variable domain in full, with the rest retrieved from reference TRBV30 and TRBJ1-2, is SQTIHQWPATLVQPVGSPLSLECTVEGTSNPNLYWYRQAAGRGLQLLFYSVGIGQISSEVPQNLSASRPQDRQFILSSKKLLLSDSGFYLCAWTTGQGWGYTFGSGTRLTVV.

The chain couples TRBV10-3 to TRBJ2-5; 10 positions match TRBD1. This CDR3 contains 14 residues. From germline, CDR1 is ENHRY and CDR2 SYGVKD. With 6 bases clipped from V and 4 bases from J, the junction kept 5 bases outside the gene matches. The CDR3 loop is CAIRGQGEGETQYF. The CDR3 bases are TGTGCCATCAGAGGACAGGGGGAAGGAGAGACCCAGTACTTC.

The rearrangement uses TRBV4-1 and TRBJ2-7; perhaps TRBD1 as D (6 bases). The CDR3 is 16 residues long. Trimming took off 0 bases at V and 3 bases at J, with 15 bases between the two ends. The germline gives CDR1 MGHRA, CDR2 YSYEKL. This CDR3 reads CASSQDRGGRSYEQYF. The CDR3 bases are TGCGCCAGCAGCCAAGATCGAGGGGGAAGGAGCTACGAGCAGTACTTC.

The genes are TRBV18 and TRBJ1-1, with D tentatively TRBD1 (6 bases). This CDR3 spans 16 amino acids. Trimming took off 2 bases at V and 1 base at J, with 14 bases between the two ends. CDR1 and CDR2 (germline): KGHSH, LQKENI. In DNA, the CDR3 is TGTGCCAGCTCACCAAGGGCAGGGGCGACGAACACTGAAGCTTTCTTT. Encoded protein: CASSPRAGATNTEAFF.

This chain connects TRBV28 to TRBJ2-1, with a weak D call TRBD2 (6 bases). V lost 2 bases, J lost 4 bases, and 15 bases lay in between. The CDR3 is 16 amino acids. Germline lookup yields CDR1 MDHEN and CDR2 SYDVKM. The CDR3 sequence is CASSLMEGRGYNEQFF. CDR3 sequence (DNA): TGTGCCAGCAGTTTAATGGAGGGGAGAGGGTACAATGAGCAGTTCTTC.

This chain connects TRBV4-2 to TRBJ1-1; D call uncertain. In germline, CDR1 is LGHNA, CDR2 YNFKEQ. The V and J ends lost 4 bases and 1 base respectively, with 10 bases between them. The CDR3 has 14 residues. CDR3 protein: CASSPQSTNTEAFF. In DNA, the CDR3 is TGTGCCAGCAGCCCACAGTCAACGAACACTGAAGCTTTCTTT.

DNA of the CDR3: TGTGCCAGCTCACCACCACTAGCGGTATACAATGAGCAGTTCTTC. It translates to CASSPPLAVYNEQFF. This chain uses TRBV18 with TRBJ2-1; 8 bases are a match to TRBD2. Germline V gives CDR1 KGHSH, CDR2 LQKENI. The CDR3 runs 15 residues. Germline trimming cut 0 bases from V and 4 bases from J; bases unmatched to any gene: 2.